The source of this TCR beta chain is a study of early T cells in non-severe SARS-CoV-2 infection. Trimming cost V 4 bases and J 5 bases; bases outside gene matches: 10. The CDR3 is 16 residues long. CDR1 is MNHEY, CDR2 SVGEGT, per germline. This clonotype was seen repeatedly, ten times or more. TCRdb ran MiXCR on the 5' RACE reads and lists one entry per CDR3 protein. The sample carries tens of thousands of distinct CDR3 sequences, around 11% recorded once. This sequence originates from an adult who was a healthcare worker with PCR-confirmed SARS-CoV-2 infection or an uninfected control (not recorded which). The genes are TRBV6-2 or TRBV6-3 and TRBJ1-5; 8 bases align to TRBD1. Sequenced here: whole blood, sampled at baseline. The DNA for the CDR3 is TGTGCCAGCAGTTCCGGGCGACAGGGGACCCATCAGCCCCAGCATTTT. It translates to CASSSGRQGTHQPQHF.